These 13 T cell receptor beta chains share one sample of origin, sequenced in a study of Ad26.COV2.S vaccination and SARS-CoV-2 variants (dated by TCRdb to the early 2020s). This specimen's treatment or condition label, interpreted: roughly 19 received Ad26.COV2.S at low or high dose, single or two shots; about 5 received placebo; per-sample allocation not given. For vaccine and placebo recipients, repertoires were sequenced using samples collected on day 63 after the first injection. Receptors were amplified or captured by the immunoSEQ multiplex PCR assay. As stored in TCRdb, this immuneACCESS dataset retains in-frame rearrangements with V and J assigned. A fraction of the clones does not appear; measured against another copy, unresolved V genes explain less than half of the discrepancy, and the remainder lacks a known reason. The sample table holds 350,000 to 450,000 clones, of which around 90% were seen once. More than 3% of the sample comes from the top ten.

This sample comprised peripheral blood, obtained in a trial of Ad26.COV2.S vaccine versus placebo. The receptors come from a person between 18 and 65 years old who received the Ad26.COV2.S COVID-19 vaccine or a placebo.

V is TRBV7-6 and J is TRBJ2-3; perhaps TRBD2 as D (6 bases). The CDR3 is made up of 13 amino acids. V was clipped by 1 base and J by 11 bases, with 13 bases between them. Looked up from germline, CDR1 is SGHVS and CDR2 is FNYEAQ. CDR3 in amino acids: CASSLGALAQQYF. CDR3 nucleotides: TGTGCCAGCAGCTTAGGAGCGCTAGCGCAGCAGTATTTT.

V gene TRBV18 combines with J gene TRBJ1-5; D is unclear. This CDR3 is 15 amino acids long. The V and J ends lost 3 bases and 3 bases respectively, with 12 bases between them. CDR1 is KGHSH and CDR2 is LQKENI in the germline V gene. In DNA form, the CDR3 reads TGTGCCAGCTCACCCTCAGGTGCGGCCAATCAGCCCCAGCATTTT. This encodes CASSPSGAANQPQHF. Using reference TRBV18 and TRBJ1-5 for the parts outside the CDR3, the full variable domain is NAGVMQNPRHLVRRRGQEARLRCSPMKGHSHVYWYRQLPEEGLKFMVYLQKENIIDESGMPKERFSAEFPKEGPSILRIQQVVRGDSAAYFCASSPSGAANQPQHFGDGTRLSIL.

This chain uses TRBV19 with TRBJ1-5; 7 bases agree with TRBD1. Germline-derived CDR1 and CDR2 are LNHDA and SQIVND (reference sequence). Trimming took 9 bases from V and 6 from J; bases not matched to a gene: 11. The CDR3 extends over 14 amino acids. CDR3 coding DNA: TGTGCCAGCAGGACAGGTATGTTGGGTCAGCCCCAGCATTTT. Its protein is CASRTGMLGQPQHF.

This clone was recorded a few times. The chain has TRBV5-4 and TRBJ1-6; D ambiguous. The germline V gene encodes CDR1 SGHNT and CDR2 YYREEE (reference sequence). The CDR3 has 12 amino acids. V was shortened by 4 bases and J by 5 bases, with 4 bases between the two germline ends. CDR3 DNA sequence: TGTGCCAGCAGCCATAATAATTCACCCCTCCACTTT. Translation gives CASSHNNSPLHF.

The chain joins TRBV11-3 to TRBJ2-7, with D maybe TRBD2 (5 bases). CDR1 and CDR2 from the germline V gene are SGHNT and YENEEA. Trimming took off 0 bases at V and 4 bases at J, with 13 bases between the two ends. The CDR3 is 15 residues long. CDR3 sequence: CASSLDSDLGYEQYF. The DNA for the CDR3 is TGTGCCAGCAGCTTAGATTCGGACTTAGGATACGAGCAGTACTTC.

The chain uses TRBV4-3 and TRBJ1-1, with unresolved D. V shed 0 bases and J shed 5 bases, with 16 bases lying between them. The CDR3 runs 16 residues. CDR1 is LGHNA, CDR2 YSLEER, per germline. The CDR3 DNA is TGCGCCAGCAGCCAAGATCTTCCGCGGGGTCGTACTGAAGCTTTCTTT. Amino acid sequence: CASSQDLPRGRTEAFF.

The chain combines TRBV3-1 (or the pseudogene TRBV3-2) with TRBJ2-7; TRBD2 might be the D (5 bases). The germline V gene has CDR1 LGHDT and CDR2 YNNKEL (reference sequence). CDR3 length equals 14 residues. V was clipped by 2 bases and J by 2 bases, with 10 bases between them. CDR3 region: CASSQTGVTYEQYF. CDR3 nucleotide sequence: TGTGCCAGCAGCCAAACCGGGGTAACCTACGAGCAGTACTTC.

This clone was counted between two and nine times. V usage is TRBV5-6 and J usage is TRBJ1-6; D ambiguous. From germline, CDR1 is SGHDT and CDR2 YYEEEE. There are 17 residues in the CDR3. V lost 1 base to trimming and J lost 0 bases, with 11 bases between them. The CDR3 is CASSLYRLSSYNSPLHF. The CDR3 DNA sequence: TGTGCCAGCAGCTTGTATAGACTGAGCTCCTATAATTCACCCCTCCACTTT.

The chain combines TRBV19 with TRBJ2-7; D possibly corresponds to TRBD2 (5 bases). The V end was cut by 1 base, the J end by 4 bases, with 14 bases between. The germline V gene has CDR1 LNHDA and CDR2 SQIVND (reference sequence). The CDR3 runs to 15 residues. The CDR3 coding sequence is TGTGCCAGTAGTATAGGGACCTTTCGAGGGTACGAGCAGTACTTC. The encoded protein is CASSIGTFRGYEQYF.

DNA of the CDR3: TGTGCCAGCAGCTTAGGAACCTACAATGAGCAGTTCTTC. Its translation: CASSLGTYNEQFF. J is TRBJ2-1 and V is TRBV7-3; D is unresolved. The CDR3 extends over 13 amino acids. Trimming stripped 2 bases from V and 2 bases from J, with 4 bases between. The germline gives CDR1 SGHTA, CDR2 FQGTGA.

This clone was seen only a few times. V gene TRBV27 combines with J gene TRBJ1-5; TRBD1 matches at 7 bases. Trimming at V came to 4 bases and at J to 4 bases, leaving 1 base not matched to a gene. Germline lookup yields CDR1 MNHEY and CDR2 SMNVEV (reference sequence). The CDR3 extends over 13 amino acids. CDR3 bases: TGTGCCAGCAGTTGGGACAGAAATCAGCCCCAGCATTTT. This encodes CASSWDRNQPQHF.

The chain employs TRBV5-4 and TRBJ2-7, with a tentative D call TRBD1 (6 bases). The V end was cut by 2 bases, the J end by 5 bases, with 8 bases between. The CDR3 consists of 12 residues. Germline values: CDR1 SGHNT, CDR2 YYREEE (reference sequence). CDR3 sequence reads: CASSFAGDEQYF. The CDR3 DNA is TGTGCCAGCAGCTTTGCAGGGGACGAGCAGTACTTC.

V is TRBV7-3 and J is TRBJ2-3, with D maybe TRBD2 (5 bases). Germline lookup yields CDR1 SGHTA and CDR2 FQGTGA. The CDR3 extends over 14 amino acids. The germline V and J ends were trimmed by 3 bases and 6 bases, with 13 bases remaining between them. CDR3 sequence: CASSFMAGGDTQYF. CDR3 DNA sequence: TGTGCCAGCAGCTTCATGGCGGGTGGGGATACGCAGTATTTT.